The 32 T cell receptor beta chains below all came from one sample that was sequenced in a study of T-cell reconstitution after alpha-beta-depleted transplantation in children. TCRbeta library preparation incorporated unique molecular identifiers. TCRdb redid the calling of the PCR reads with MiXCR, one entry per CDR3 protein. The sample lists around 240,000 distinct CDR3 sequences; 9.7% were seen once. Specimen: PBMCs from the stem cell graft donor, collected from the stem cell graft. These receptors all come from a human donor who donated a stem cell graft to a child with SCID.

This clonotype showed up many times. The chain recombines TRBV6-4 with TRBJ2-3; D possibly corresponds to TRBD1 (6 bases). Looked up from germline, CDR1 is MRHNA and CDR2 is SNTAGT. The V end lost 8 bases, the J end lost 2 bases, and 17 bases lay between the germline ends. The CDR3 totals 15 residues. CDR3 DNA: TGTGCCAGCGGATCAGGGGTAGGGGACACAGATACGCAGTATTTT. Protein product: CASGSGVGDTDTQYF.

This clonotype was counted many times. This chain links TRBV15 with TRBJ2-1; TRBD1 matches at 10 bases. CDR1 is LNHNV, CDR2 YYDKDF, per germline (reference sequence). Trimming at V came to 3 bases and at J to 16 bases, leaving 9 bases not matched to a gene. The CDR3 runs 13 residues. The CDR3 is CATSRITGTGVFF. DNA for the CDR3: TGTGCCACCAGCAGGATCACCGGGACAGGGGTCTTCTTC.

In this sample, this clonotype turned up many times. V usage is TRBV4-2 and J usage is TRBJ2-1; D is perhaps TRBD1 (5 bases). V was pared by 0 bases and J by 10 bases, with 13 bases between. The germline V gene encodes CDR1 LGHNA and CDR2 YNFKEQ. The CDR3 consists of 14 residues. The CDR3, as DNA: TGTGCCAGCAGCCAAGATCGGGCCTACAGGGAGCAGTTCTTC. The encoded protein is CASSQDRAYREQFF.

The chain combines TRBV4-2 with TRBJ1-3; weak D call: TRBD1 (6 bases). The germline V gene encodes CDR1 LGHNA and CDR2 YNFKEQ. V lost 1 base, J lost 2 bases, and 12 bases lay in between. CDR3 size: 16 residues. CDR3 bases: TGTGCCAGCAGCCAAGCTTCAGGGGATGCTGGAAACACCATATATTTT. This gives the protein CASSQASGDAGNTIYF.

This clonotype has only a few counts. One base away lies a much larger clone, so this may be a sequencing read error. The chain is built from TRBV11-2 and TRBJ1-2; D remains ambiguous. In germline, CDR1 is SGHAT, CDR2 FQNNGV. CDR3 size: 14 residues. CDR3 bases: TGTGCCAGCAGCTCGACCAGCGAGGCCTATGGCTACCCCTTC. It translates to CASSSTSEAYGYPF.

This chain links TRBV5-1 with TRBJ1-5, with 9 bases that match TRBD1. The J call may be faulty, since TRBJ2-3 better matches the DNA end. The CDR3 is 15 amino acids. Germline V CDR1 and CDR2: SGHRS, YFSETQ. Here the CDR3 DNA reads TGCGCCAGCAGCTTGGAAGGACAGGGGTATCAGCCCCAGTATTTT. Translated, it gives CASSLEGQGYQPQYF.

The chain employs TRBV20-1 and TRBJ2-1; D unresolved. The CDR3 is 15 amino acids. Germline lookup yields CDR1 DFQATT and CDR2 SNEGSKA (reference sequence). V shed 4 bases and J shed 0 bases, with 13 bases lying between them. CDR3 DNA: TGCAGTGCTACGAACAGAGAGAGCTCCTACAATGAGCAGTTCTTC. Translation gives CSATNRESSYNEQFF.

This clonotype was counted at least ten times. DNA of the CDR3: TGTGCCAGCATACTGAGGACAGGGTTGGACGAGCAGTACTTC. Translation gives CASILRTGLDEQYF. The V and J genes are TRBV13 and TRBJ2-7, with 8 bases lining up with TRBD1. The V segment lost 7 bases and the J segment 5 bases; nucleotides outside the gene matches: 10. The CDR3 runs to 14 residues. The germline V gene encodes CDR1 PRHDT and CDR2 FYEKMQ (reference sequence).

In its sample, this clonotype was seen many times. The chain carries TRBV20-1 and TRBJ1-4, with 9 bases lining up with TRBD1. Trimming took 6 bases from V and 7 from J; bases not matched to a gene: 9. The V gene's germline CDR1 is DFQATT and CDR2 SNEGSKA (reference sequence). This CDR3 comprises 14 residues. The CDR3 sequence is CSATPGTGSEKLFF. In nucleotides, the CDR3 is TGCAGTGCCACACCCGGGACAGGGAGTGAAAAACTGTTTTTT.

This clonotype was seen ten or more times. This chain connects TRBV5-1 to TRBJ1-1; D ambiguous. Trimming cost V 1 base and J 0 bases, with 13 bases left between them. The CDR3 extends over 16 amino acids. Germline V lookup: CDR1 SGHRS, CDR2 YFSETQ. CDR3 DNA: TGCGCCAGCAGCTTGCATGGGGAGGGTATGAACACTGAAGCTTTCTTT. Amino acid sequence: CASSLHGEGMNTEAFF.

A few counts support this clonotype. The chain carries TRBV7-3 and TRBJ2-7; 11 bases are shared with TRBD2. The V segment lost 6 bases and the J segment 1 base; nucleotides outside the gene matches: 5. The germline V gene encodes CDR1 SGHTA and CDR2 FQGTGA. The CDR3 covers 15 residues. The CDR3 region is CASSPLAGASYEQYF. DNA of the CDR3: TGTGCCAGCAGTCCACTAGCGGGGGCTTCCTACGAGCAGTACTTC. The full variable domain, in which reference TRBV7-3 and TRBJ2-7 provide the parts outside the CDR3, is GAGVSQTPSNKVTEKGKYVELRCDPISGHTALYWYRQSLGQGPEFLIYFQGTGAADDSGLPNDRFFAVRPEGSVSTLKIQRTERGDSAVYLCASSPLAGASYEQYFGPGTRLTVT.

This clonotype occurred many times. The genes are TRBV20-1 and TRBJ1-5; D unclear. V gave up 6 bases and J gave up 1 base, with 16 bases separating them. CDR1 DFQATT and CDR2 SNEGSKA come from the germline V gene (reference sequence). The CDR3 consists of 15 residues. The CDR3 region has the DNA TGCAGTGCGGAGGGTCCGGGTGGAAGCAATCAGCCCCAGCATTTT. Its translation is CSAEGPGGSNQPQHF.

This clonotype was recorded at least ten times. The chain is built from TRBV5-6 and TRBJ1-5; D gene uncertain. Germline assignment: CDR1 SGHDT and CDR2 YYEEEE. This CDR3 region has 12 residues. V lost 4 bases and J lost 4, with 6 bases in between. The CDR3 reads CASSRRNQPQHF. In DNA form, the CDR3 reads TGTGCCAGCAGCCGCCGGAATCAGCCCCAGCATTTT.

This clonotype was recorded at least ten times. CDR3 in amino acids: CSAWEGTKAKNIQYF. CDR3 nucleotide sequence: TGCAGTGCTTGGGAGGGGACGAAAGCCAAAAACATTCAGTACTTC. The chain carries TRBV20-1 and TRBJ2-4; 7 bases align to TRBD2. The CDR3 consists of 15 residues. Germline V gene lookup returns CDR1 DFQATT and CDR2 SNEGSKA (reference sequence). The V segment lost 5 bases and the J segment 0 bases; nucleotides outside the gene matches: 7.

The CDR3 DNA sequence: TGTGCCAGCAGTGAAGGGCTCGTGGCGGGGGGAGGGCCAGATACGCAGTATTTT. As protein: CASSEGLVAGGGPDTQYF. The rearrangement uses TRBV2 and TRBJ2-3; 8 nucleotides match TRBD2. The CDR3 covers 18 residues. V gave up 1 base and J gave up 4 bases; unmatched junction bases: 13. Per the germline V gene, CDR1 is SNHLY and CDR2 is FYNNEI.

Many counts were recorded for this clonotype. A junction boundary mismatches the germline segment, possibly from a read error. J is TRBJ2-7 and V is TRBV5-1; perhaps TRBD2 as D (5 bases). CDR3 length: 11 amino acids. Germline V CDR1 and CDR2: SGHRS, YFSETQ. The CDR3 protein is CASSVDFILHF. The CDR3 coding sequence is TGCGCCAGCAGCGTGGACTTCATTTTGCACTTC.

This clonotype was seen repeatedly, ten times or more. The chain couples TRBV5-1 to TRBJ1-5, with D tentatively TRBD1 (5 bases). Germline CDR1 is SGHRS and CDR2 is YFSETQ. This CDR3 spans 14 amino acids. V was trimmed by 4 bases and J by 3 bases, leaving 11 bases between them. The DNA for the CDR3 is TGCGCCAGCAGCCCGGGGGACTTCAATCAGCCCCAGCATTTT. Encoded protein: CASSPGDFNQPQHF.

This clonotype was counted many times. V and J are TRBV20-1 and TRBJ2-5; D gene unclear. V was clipped by 2 bases and J by 4 bases, with 5 bases between them. Germline CDR1 DFQATT, CDR2 SNEGSKA (reference sequence). This CDR3 region has 11 residues. The CDR3 nucleotides read TGCAGTGCTAGACCGATAGAGACCCAGTACTTC. Its protein is CSARPIETQYF.

This clonotype was seen repeatedly, ten times or more. V is TRBV5-1 and J is TRBJ2-2; tentatively, D is TRBD1 (5 bases). From germline, CDR1 is SGHRS and CDR2 YFSETQ. This CDR3 is built from 15 residues. The V and J ends lost 1 base and 1 base respectively, with 8 bases between them. The CDR3 is CASSLYGQNTGELFF. CDR3 in DNA: TGCGCCAGCAGCTTGTATGGACAGAACACCGGGGAGCTGTTTTTT.

The chain couples TRBV7-9 to TRBJ1-1; D possibly corresponds to TRBD1 (5 bases). V dropped 4 bases and J dropped 4 bases, with 7 bases sitting between them. The CDR3 contains 12 residues. Germline V gene lookup returns CDR1 SEHNR and CDR2 FQNEAQ (reference sequence). The CDR3 protein is CASSSGATEAFF. DNA for the CDR3: TGTGCCAGCAGCTCCGGGGCCACTGAAGCTTTCTTT.

This clonotype was seen many times. The V call is TRBV20-1, the J call TRBJ2-7; the D gene could be TRBD1 or TRBD2 (5 bases each). V gave up 5 bases and J gave up 1 base, with 15 bases separating them. Germline V gene lookup returns CDR1 DFQATT and CDR2 SNEGSKA (reference sequence). The CDR3 runs to 14 residues. The CDR3 DNA reads TGCAGTGCTCCGGGGACCCTATCATCCTACGAGCAGTACTTC. Its translation: CSAPGTLSSYEQYF.

V and J are TRBV7-9 and TRBJ2-7; TRBD1 matches at 7 bases. J gave up 2 bases and V 4 bases, and 14 bases lay outside the gene matches. Germline CDR1 is SEHNR and CDR2 is FQNEAQ (reference sequence). The CDR3 has 17 amino acids. In DNA form, the CDR3 reads TGTGCCAGCAGCTATTCCCGGGACAGATCTATGACCTACGAGCAGTACTTC. It encodes CASSYSRDRSMTYEQYF.

This clonotype was recorded a few times. Relative to the germline gene, one junction end is altered; a read error may explain this. This chain uses TRBV20-1 with TRBJ1-4; possibly TRBD1 for D (6 bases). CDR3 length equals 16 residues. Germline V gene sequence: CDR1 DFQATT, CDR2 SNEGSKA (reference sequence). The CDR3 region has the DNA TGCTGTGCCCGGTCCCCACAGGGTTCAACTAATGAAAAACTGTTTTTT. Its protein is CCARSPQGSTNEKLFF.

This clonotype was seen repeatedly, ten times or more. This chain uses TRBV12-3 or TRBV12-4 with TRBJ1-5; weak D call: TRBD1 (5 bases). V was shortened by 6 bases and J by 2 bases, with 11 bases between the two germline ends. This CDR3 comprises 14 residues. Written as DNA, the CDR3 is TGTGCCAGCAGCCCTGAAGGGGGCAATCAGCCCCAGCATTTT. Amino acid sequence: CASSPEGGNQPQHF.

This clonotype was observed many times. J is TRBJ1-5 and V is TRBV12-3 or TRBV12-4; no clear D. The CDR3 totals 13 residues. Trimming left V 2 bases short and J 4 bases short, with 6 bases between. The DNA of the CDR3 is TGTGCCAGCAGTTTACTACAGAATCAGCCCCAGCATTTT. Protein: CASSLLQNQPQHF.

The table lists this clonotype with many counts. J is TRBJ1-5 and V is TRBV12-3 or TRBV12-4, with D uncertain. V lost 5 bases and J lost 7, with 9 bases in between. The CDR3 runs to 12 residues. The CDR3, as DNA: TGTGCCAGCAGTCCAGATCAGCAGCCCCAGCATTTT. Translated, it gives CASSPDQQPQHF.

This clonotype showed up many times. CDR3 residues: CASSQAGSGTEAFF. The CDR3 DNA reads TGTGCCAGCAGCCAAGCAGGGTCGGGCACTGAAGCTTTCTTT. The rearrangement uses TRBV3-1 and TRBJ1-1; a weak D match, TRBD1 (5 bases). Germline V gene lookup returns CDR1 LGHDT and CDR2 YNNKEL (reference sequence). The V and J ends lost 1 base and 4 bases respectively, with 10 bases between them. The CDR3 covers 14 residues.

At least ten counts were recorded for this clonotype. The CDR3 DNA follows: TGTGCCAGCAGCCAGGGACAGGAAGGCTATGGCTACACCTTC. Protein sequence: CASSQGQEGYGYTF. V is TRBV7-2 and J is TRBJ1-2; TRBD1 matches at 8 bases. With 5 bases clipped from V and 4 bases from J, the junction kept 6 bases outside the gene matches. Germline V gives CDR1 SGHTA, CDR2 FQGNSA. The CDR3 consists of 14 residues.

This clonotype was picked up many times. The V call is TRBV13, the J call TRBJ1-2; 11 bases map to TRBD1. Germline assignment: CDR1 PRHDT and CDR2 FYEKMQ (reference sequence). This CDR3 is 13 amino acids long. V lost 4 bases and J lost 8; bases outside the gene matches: 3. CDR3 nucleotides: TGTGCCAGCAGCTCGGGACAGGGGGAAGGCTACACCTTC. It encodes CASSSGQGEGYTF.

This clonotype was observed many times. The chain links TRBV5-1 to TRBJ2-2, with D unresolved. The ends were cut back, 0 bases at V and 2 bases at J, with 8 bases in the middle. The CDR3 contains 15 residues. The germline V gene encodes CDR1 SGHRS and CDR2 YFSETQ. In DNA form, the CDR3 reads TGCGCCAGCAGCTTGGAAGGGTCCAACACCGGGGAGCTGTTTTTT. This gives the protein CASSLEGSNTGELFF.

This clonotype was observed at least ten times. As DNA, the CDR3 is TGTGCCAGCAGAATCTCCGGGACAGCCTACACAGATACGCAGTATTTT. This sequence encodes CASRISGTAYTDTQYF. J is TRBJ2-3 and V is TRBV12-3 or TRBV12-4; 7 nucleotides agree with TRBD1. CDR3 length: 16 residues. V lost 6 bases, J lost 2 bases, and 11 bases stayed unmatched.

This chain connects TRBV19 to TRBJ2-7; D call uncertain. Trimming shortened V by 2 bases and J by 0 bases, and 8 bases separated the two germline ends. Germline V gene sequence: CDR1 LNHDA, CDR2 SQIVND (reference sequence). CDR3 length: 14 amino acids. The CDR3, as DNA: TGTGCCAGTAGTATAAAGGACGGCTCCTACGAGCAGTACTTC. As protein: CASSIKDGSYEQYF.